The 15 T cell receptor beta chains given below trace back to one sample, sequenced in a study of cytomegalovirus exposure and HLA in healthy donors. PCR was performed using 60 Vbeta and 13 Jbeta primers. Clones were sequenced by immunoSEQ multiplex PCR, and TCRdb holds only the in-frame ones, with some missing. The data contain 100,000 or so clones, about 80% of them singletons. What was sequenced was PBMCs. These receptors all stem from a middle-aged man in good health and CMV-seronegative.

The rearrangement joins TRBV30 to TRBJ1-1; D might be TRBD1 (5 bases). Trimming cost V 1 base and J 4 bases, with 10 bases left between them. The CDR3 runs to 13 residues. Germline V CDR1 and CDR2: GTSNPN, SVGIG (reference sequence). CDR3: CAWSAGGRTEAFF. The CDR3 DNA reads as TGTGCCTGGAGTGCGGGGGGTCGCACTGAAGCTTTCTTT.

The chain couples TRBV7-9 to TRBJ1-1; 7 positions match TRBD1. V was pared by 3 bases and J by 6 bases, with 1 base of the junction left unmatched. Germline V CDR1 and CDR2: SEHNR, FQNEAQ (reference sequence). The CDR3 is 12 amino acids. Here the CDR3 reads CASSFTGAEAFF. The DNA for the CDR3 is TGTGCCAGCAGCTTCACAGGGGCTGAAGCTTTCTTT.

This rearrangement joins TRBV29-1 to TRBJ2-1; 10 nucleotides agree with TRBD2. Per germline, CDR1 SQVTM and CDR2 ANQGSEA. V lost 5 bases and J lost 9; bases outside the gene matches: 7. The CDR3 is made up of 13 amino acids. CDR3 nucleotides: TGCAGCGTTTGGAGCGGGGGGGTCGGTGAGCAGTTCTTC. Translating gives CSVWSGGVGEQFF.

In its sample, this clone was seen a few times. This sequence joins TRBV30 and TRBJ1-3, with D tentatively TRBD1 (5 bases). This CDR3 is 16 amino acids long. The V gene's germline CDR1 is GTSNPN and CDR2 SVGIG (reference sequence). Trimming left V 3 bases short and J 1 base short, with 16 bases between. CDR3 in DNA: TGTGCCTGGAGCCCGCCCGGGAGACAGTCTGGAAACACCATATATTTT. Amino acids: CAWSPPGRQSGNTIYF.

The chain joins TRBV18 to TRBJ2-7; D is undetermined. This CDR3 spans 15 amino acids. The ends were cut back, 3 bases at V and 1 base at J, with 13 bases in the middle. The germline gives CDR1 KGHSH, CDR2 LQKENI. CDR3 DNA sequence: TGTGCCAGCTCACCGGCCGACATTGGGTCCTACGAGCAGTACGTC. It encodes CASSPADIGSYEQYV.

The chain carries TRBV30 and TRBJ1-2; TRBD1 agrees at 7 bases. CDR3 length: 14 amino acids. With V trimmed by 3 bases and J by 3 bases, 7 bases remained unmatched. Germline assignment: CDR1 GTSNPN and CDR2 SVGIG (reference sequence). The CDR3: CAWSRTGAYYGYTF. The CDR3 coding sequence is TGTGCCTGGAGCCGGACAGGCGCTTACTATGGCTACACCTTC.

For the CDR3, the DNA is TGTGCCAGCAGCTCCGGGACAGGGGGTCTGTTCGGTGCCGGGGAGCTGTTTTTT. It encodes CASSSGTGGLFGAGELFF. This rearrangement joins TRBV5-4 to TRBJ2-2; 11 bases align to TRBD1. The CDR3 extends over 18 amino acids. CDR1 is SGHNT and CDR2 is YYREEE in the germline V gene (reference sequence). V shed 3 bases, J shed 6 bases, and the junction held 13 bases outside the gene matches.

V gene TRBV7-2 combines with J gene TRBJ2-2, with TRBD2 identical over 13 bases. In germline, CDR1 is SGHTA, CDR2 FQGNSA. Trimming cost V 4 bases and J 8 bases; bases outside gene matches: 4. The CDR3 totals 15 residues. CDR3 sequence (DNA): TGTGCCAGCAGCTGGGGACTAGCGGGGACTGGGGAGCTGTTTTTT. This encodes CASSWGLAGTGELFF.

The rearrangement uses TRBV6-5 and TRBJ2-7; TRBD2 aligns across 9 bases. V lost 6 bases, J lost 3 bases, and 9 bases stayed unmatched. CDR1 MNHEY and CDR2 SVGAGI come from the germline V gene. The CDR3 has 15 residues. Here the CDR3 DNA reads TGTGCCAGCAGCTCTTACCCAGCGGGGGGCTACGAGCAGTACTTC. This sequence encodes CASSSYPAGGYEQYF.

As for this clone: Other nucleotide sequences from this sample produce the same CDR3. The rearrangement joins TRBV12-5 to TRBJ1-5, with D possibly matching TRBD1 (6 bases). This CDR3 is built from 15 residues. Germline CDR1 LGHNT, CDR2 FRNRAP. Trimming left V 3 bases short and J 3 bases short, with 12 bases between. CDR3 residues: CASGLGGGSNQPQHF. As DNA, the CDR3 is TGTGCTAGTGGTTTAGGGGGGGGCTCCAATCAGCCCCAGCATTTT.

The chain uses TRBV5-1 and TRBJ2-1; the D gene is possibly TRBD1 (6 bases). V was shortened by 2 bases and J by 7 bases, with 10 bases between the two germline ends. The germline gives CDR1 SGHRS, CDR2 YFSETQ. The length of the CDR3 is 13 residues. The CDR3 DNA reads as TGCGCCAGCAGCTTTAATCAGGGGAATGAGCAGTTCTTC. Residues: CASSFNQGNEQFF.

The gene calls are TRBV19 and TRBJ1-1; tentative D call: TRBD1 (5 bases). Germline V gene data show CDR1 as LNHDA and CDR2 as SQIVND (reference sequence). This CDR3 contains 15 residues. With 3 bases removed from V and 7 bases from J, the gap between germline ends came to 18 bases. CDR3 sequence reads: CASSITGGRGNEAFF. The CDR3 DNA reads TGTGCCAGTAGTATTACCGGGGGTAGGGGTAATGAAGCTTTCTTT.

The rearrangement uses TRBV28 and TRBJ2-6, with D possibly matching TRBD2 (5 bases). Trimming stripped 3 bases from V and 2 bases from J, with 14 bases between. CDR1 is MDHEN, CDR2 SYDVKM, per germline. This CDR3 comprises 17 residues. This chain's CDR3 is CASSFTALGAGANVLTF. The CDR3 bases are TGTGCCAGCAGTTTCACAGCCCTCGGGGCTGGGGCCAACGTCCTGACTTTC.

This clone was detected only once. The rearrangement uses TRBV28 and TRBJ1-2; D is uncertain. V was trimmed by 3 bases and J by 4 bases, leaving 6 bases between them. Germline V lookup: CDR1 MDHEN, CDR2 SYDVKM. CDR3 length: 12 amino acids. The CDR3 protein is CASSFEIYGYTF. CDR3 DNA: TGTGCCAGCAGTTTCGAGATCTATGGCTACACCTTC.

The chain is built from TRBV15 and TRBJ1-1; 8 bases are a match to TRBD1. The CDR3 contains 15 residues. V was clipped by 5 bases and J by 4 bases; unmatched bases: 9. Germline-derived CDR1 and CDR2 are LNHNV and YYDKDF (reference sequence). The chain's CDR3 is CATSGRTGIGTEAFF. The CDR3 region has the DNA TGTGCCACCAGCGGGAGGACAGGGATCGGCACTGAAGCTTTCTTT.